This T cell receptor (beta chain) was identified during a study of blood T cell repertoires in COVID-19. V shed 7 bases and J 3 bases; nucleotides not matched to a gene: 6. The V gene's germline CDR1 is MGHRA and CDR2 YSYEKL. CDR3 length equals 14 residues. Some clones are missing from TCRdb's copy, which holds only in-frame ones; the method was immunoSEQ multiplex PCR. The data hold about 320,000 clones, with 85% observed a single time. The sequenced material came from PBMCs or T cells enriched from blood (not recorded which). This sequence joins TRBV4-1 and TRBJ2-3; 8 nucleotides line up with TRBD2. The TCR originated in a woman aged 25 to 39 who had been exposed to COVID-19. The CDR3, as DNA: TGCGCCAGCAACGTGCGGGGGGAAACAGATACGCAGTATTTT. It codes for CASNVRGETDTQYF.